This paragraph reports one T cell receptor (beta chain). The antigen it recognizes is unknown. It has no much larger one-base neighbor in the sample; base qualities were not kept. The data derive from a study of blood T cell repertoires in COVID-19 (TCRdb year 2020). In the study overall: The collaborator samples originated in the United States, Italy and Spain and spanned the acute and convalescent phases of COVID-19. The material from the prospective study consisted of cDNA or gDNA derived from T cells, B-cell-depleted T cells, or PBMCs. Deeply sampled blood TCRbeta repertoires from subjects exposed to, actively infected with, or recovered from COVID-19 were included in the dataset. A freely available public database, intended as a resource for researchers studying the immune response to SARS-CoV-2, is where the repertoires were released. The samples were drawn from the first 160 participants of the ongoing ImmuneRACE study and from 1,200 or so subjects provided by 6 global collaborators. A de-identified subject ID, COVID-19 status, age in years and sex were almost always included in the sample metadata. HLA class I and class II types, where available, came from metadata supplied by the sample provider rather than from assay-based typing.

TCRbeta CDR3 regions were amplified from genomic DNA using the immunoSEQ Assay, a bias-controlled multiplex PCR. Concerning the study's data processing: Within the assay, amplification of reference gene primers was used to estimate how many nucleated cells each sample contained. Sequence reads were collapsed and filtered to measure the absolute abundance of every unique TCRbeta CDR3 rearrangement. For each sample, productive Simpson clonality was calculated as the square root of Simpson's diversity index across productive rearrangements. TCRdb took over this immuneACCESS table, retaining in-frame rearrangements with V and J assigned. Such tables are incomplete; in checked studies, under half of the missing clones stem from an unresolved V gene, and the remainder is unexplained. The V and J calls and clone size were taken over from that table, and D and trimming were inferred from the DNA. The sample table lists 250,000 to 350,000 clones, over 80% of them with a count of one. The ten biggest clones cover around 4% of the sample.

Collaborating institutions collected whole blood in K2EDTA tubes following their own protocols. Collaborator samples were shipped for TCRbeta analysis as frozen whole blood, isolated PBMCs, or DNA extracted from either sample type. The junction shows trimming of 5 bases on V and 4 bases on J, and the gene matches do not reach 6 bases of it. The CDR3 has 15 amino acids, counting the end cysteine and phenylalanine. The kept DNA is CDR3 alone, 45 bases in frame from the first base. CDR1 and CDR2 (SGHTA, FQGNSA) derive from the germline V gene. The investigation overall reported the following: Clinical and demographic metadata were provided uncurated, with the amount varying by source and participant.

The rearranged chain carries TRBV7-2 and TRBJ2-7, with 12 central nucleotides matching TRBD2. Specimen: peripheral blood. This receptor was taken from a woman aged 45-59 years with active or convalescent COVID-19. The CDR3 region has the sequence CASSDSLAGGYEQYF. The DNA is as follows: TGTGCCAGCAGCGACAGCCTAGCGGGAGGGTACGAGCAGTACTTC.